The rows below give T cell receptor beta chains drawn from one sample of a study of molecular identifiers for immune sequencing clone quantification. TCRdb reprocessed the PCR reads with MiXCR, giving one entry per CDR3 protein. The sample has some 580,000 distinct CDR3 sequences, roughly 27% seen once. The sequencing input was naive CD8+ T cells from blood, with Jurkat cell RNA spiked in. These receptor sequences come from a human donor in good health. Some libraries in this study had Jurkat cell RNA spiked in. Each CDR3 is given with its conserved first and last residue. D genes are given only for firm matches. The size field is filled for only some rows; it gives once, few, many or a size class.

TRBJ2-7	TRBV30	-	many	TGTGCCTGGAGTCCGGGGACGCTGCCGCAGTACTTC	CAWSPGTLPQYF
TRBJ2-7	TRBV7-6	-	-	TGTGCCGGCAGCTCGGGGGTAACGGCCCTCTACGAGCAGTACTTC	CAGSSGVTALYEQYF
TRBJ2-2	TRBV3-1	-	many	TGTGCCAGCAGCGCCAAAGGGCGGAGGAAAACCGGGGAGCTGTTTTTT	CASSAKGRRKTGELFF
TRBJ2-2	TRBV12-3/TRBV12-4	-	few	TGTGCCAGCAGTTTAACGACGGTCTTCGGGAACACCGGGGAGCTGTTTTTT	CASSLTTVFGNTGELFF
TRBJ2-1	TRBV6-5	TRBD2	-	TGTGCCAGCGGACCTCTTAGCGGGAGACGAAATGAGCAGTTCTTC	CASGPLSGRRNEQFF
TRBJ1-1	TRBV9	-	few	TGTGCCAGCAGCCCAGAGGGAACGAGTTCCACTGAAGCTTTCTTT	CASSPEGTSSTEAFF
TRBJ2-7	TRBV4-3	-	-	TGCGCCAGCAGCCAATATCAGGACTACGAGCAGTACTTC	CASSQYQDYEQYF
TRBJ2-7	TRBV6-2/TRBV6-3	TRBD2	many	TGTGCCAGCAGTTACTTCCACCTAGCGGGGGAAGGCGAGCAGTACTTC	CASSYFHLAGEGEQYF
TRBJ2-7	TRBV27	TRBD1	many	TGTGCCAGCAAAGCCCTGGGACAGGGGTCCGAGCAGTACTTC	CASKALGQGSEQYF
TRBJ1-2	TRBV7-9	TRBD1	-	TGTGCCAGCAGCAGAAGACAGGGGGTCGCTGGCTACACCTTC	CASSRRQGVAGYTF
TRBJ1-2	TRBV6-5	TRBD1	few	TGTGCCAGCAGTTACTCGTGGGACAGTGTTACCTTC	CASSYSWDSVTF
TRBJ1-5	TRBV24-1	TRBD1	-	TGTGCCACCAGTGATGGGGACAGCCCGGGTAGACAGCCCCAGCATTTT	CATSDGDSPGRQPQHF
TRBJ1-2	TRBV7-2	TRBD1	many	TGTGCCAGCAGCATACTTACAGGGGACCCGAACTATGGCTACACCTTC	CASSILTGDPNYGYTF
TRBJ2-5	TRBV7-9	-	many	TGTGCCAGCAGCCACGGGGGACTCCACGAGACCCAGTACTTC	CASSHGGLHETQYF
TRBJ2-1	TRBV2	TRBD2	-	TGTGCCAGCAGTCAACTGGGACTAGCGGGAATAGGCTCCTACAATGAGCAGTTCTTC	CASSQLGLAGIGSYNEQFF
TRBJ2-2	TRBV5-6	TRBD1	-	TGTGCCAGCAGCCCACGACAGGGGTTCACCGGGGAGCTGTTTTTT	CASSPRQGFTGELFF
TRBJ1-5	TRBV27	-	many	TGTGCCAGCAGTCCCGGAGCAGTCATCTATAGCAATCAGCCCCAGCATTTT	CASSPGAVIYSNQPQHF
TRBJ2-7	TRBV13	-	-	TGTGCCAGCAGCTTAGAGGTTACCTCCTACAATGAGCAGTACTTC	CASSLEVTSYNEQYF
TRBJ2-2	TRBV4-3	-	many	TGCGCCAGCAGCCAAGACCGGGTGAACACCGGGGAGCTGTTTTTT	CASSQDRVNTGELFF
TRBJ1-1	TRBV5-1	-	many	TGCGCCAGCAGCCACGGGGACCGGGAACTGAACACTGAAGCTTTCTTT	CASSHGDRELNTEAFF
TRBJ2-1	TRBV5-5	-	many	TGTGCCAGCAGACCTCCCGCCGTTACCAACTACAATGAGCAGTTCTTC	CASRPPAVTNYNEQFF
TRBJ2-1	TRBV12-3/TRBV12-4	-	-	TGTGCCAGCGGTTCGACAGACTACAATGAGCAGTTCTTC	CASGSTDYNEQFF
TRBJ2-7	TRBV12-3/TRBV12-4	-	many	TGTGCCAGCAGCCTCAGGGTACTCTACGAGCAGTACTTC	CASSLRVLYEQYF
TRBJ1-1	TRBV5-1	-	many	TGCGCCAGCAGCTTGGGGTTTGGACAGAAGAACACTGAAGCTTTCTTT	CASSLGFGQKNTEAFF
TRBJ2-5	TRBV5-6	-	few	TGTGCCAGCGAAAAGTTTCCGGAGGCCGGGACCCAGTACTTC	CASEKFPEAGTQYF
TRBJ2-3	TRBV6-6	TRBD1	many	TGTGCCAGCAGTTACGGATCCGGACAGGGTGGAGATACGCAGTATTTT	CASSYGSGQGGDTQYF
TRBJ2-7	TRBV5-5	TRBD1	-	TGTGCCAGCAGCTTGGCCTATGGCAGGGGGCAGTACGAGCAGTACTTC	CASSLAYGRGQYEQYF
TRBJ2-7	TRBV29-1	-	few	TGCAGCGTTGAAGTTGGGACCGTTGTATCCTACGAGCAGTACTTC	CSVEVGTVVSYEQYF
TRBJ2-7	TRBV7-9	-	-	TGTGCCAGCAGGGTGTCGAATTCCTACGAGCAGTACTTC	CASRVSNSYEQYF
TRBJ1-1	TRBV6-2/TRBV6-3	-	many	TGTGCCAGCAGTTACGTCAGCATGAACACTGAAGCTTTCTTT	CASSYVSMNTEAFF
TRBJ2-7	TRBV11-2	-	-	TGTGCCAGCAGCTCACCCCCGACAGGCGCCCACGAGCAGTACTTC	CASSSPPTGAHEQYF
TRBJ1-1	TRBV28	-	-	TGTGCCAGCAGTTTCGTAACGGGGATAAACACTGAAGCTTTCTTT	CASSFVTGINTEAFF
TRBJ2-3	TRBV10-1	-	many	TGCGCCAGCAGTGAGGACTCTCCTAGCACAGATACGCAGTATTTT	CASSEDSPSTDTQYF
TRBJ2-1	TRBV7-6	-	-	TGTGCCAGCAGCTTACGAACACCGGAGCAGTTCTTC	CASSLRTPEQFF
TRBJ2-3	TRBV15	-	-	TGTGCCACCCGCGACTTAGCGGAAATCACAGGTACGCAGTATTTT	CATRDLAEITGTQYF
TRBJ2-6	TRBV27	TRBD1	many	TGTGCCAGCTCCGGGACAGAGAGCTCTGGGGCCAACGTCCTGACTTTC	CASSGTESSGANVLTF
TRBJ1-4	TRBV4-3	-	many	TGCGCCAGCAGCCAAGTTTGGTCTAATGAAAAACTGTTTTTT	CASSQVWSNEKLFF
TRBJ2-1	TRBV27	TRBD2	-	TGTGCCAGCAGTTGGCCTAGCGGGAGTCCTCACAATGAGCAGTTCTTC	CASSWPSGSPHNEQFF
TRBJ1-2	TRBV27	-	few	TGTGCCAGCAGTCACCGACAAGACTATGGCTACACCTTC	CASSHRQDYGYTF
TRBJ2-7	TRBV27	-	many	TGTGCCAGCAGTTCCCTCCTTAGCTCCTACGAGCAGTACTTC	CASSSLLSSYEQYF
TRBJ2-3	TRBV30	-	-	TGTGCCTGGAGTAGTCTAAGCACAGATACGCAGTATTTT	CAWSSLSTDTQYF
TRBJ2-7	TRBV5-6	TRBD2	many	TGTGCCAGCAGCTTGCGGCTAGCGGGGGGTAGCTCCTACGAGCAGTACTTC	CASSLRLAGGSSYEQYF
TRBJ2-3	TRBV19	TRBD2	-	TGTGCCAGTAGTATAGGTAGCGGGGGACTCACAGATACGCAGTATTTT	CASSIGSGGLTDTQYF
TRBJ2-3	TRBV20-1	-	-	TGCAGTGCCTTCGGTAATAGTTATTTAGATACGCAGTATTTT	CSAFGNSYLDTQYF
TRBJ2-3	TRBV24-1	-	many	TGTGCCACCAGTGATCCTACCGGGACCAGCACAGATACGCAGTATTTT	CATSDPTGTSTDTQYF
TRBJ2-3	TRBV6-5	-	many	TGTGCCAGCAGTTACTCGACTGCGGGCGCAGATACGCAGTATTTT	CASSYSTAGADTQYF
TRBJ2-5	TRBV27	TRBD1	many	TGCGCCAGCAGCTTGGACAGGGGACAAGAGACCCAGTACTTC	CASSLDRGQETQYF
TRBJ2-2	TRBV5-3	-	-	TGTGCCAGCAGCTTGGTTCCGGGGATGAACGGGGAGCTGTTTTTT	CASSLVPGMNGELFF
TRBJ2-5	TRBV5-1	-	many	TGCGCCAGCAAGCCAGACGCAGACCAAGAGACCCAGTACTTC	CASKPDADQETQYF
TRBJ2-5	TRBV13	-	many	TGTGCCAGCAGCTCGAGCAGTCAAGAGACCCAGTACTTC	CASSSSSQETQYF
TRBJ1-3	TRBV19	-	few	TGTGCCAGTAGTAGCGGGATTGCCTCTGGAAACACCATATATTTT	CASSSGIASGNTIYF
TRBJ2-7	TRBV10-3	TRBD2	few	TGTGCCATCAGTGAGCGGGGACTAGCGGGAGCCCCCATCGAGCAGTACTTC	CAISERGLAGAPIEQYF
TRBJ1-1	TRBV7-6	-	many	TGTGCCAGCAGCCGACGGCTCAACACTGAAGCTTTCTTT	CASSRRLNTEAFF
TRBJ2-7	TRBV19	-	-	TGTGCCAGTAGTCCCCGGGCCACAGTATCCGACTACGAGCAGTACTTC	CASSPRATVSDYEQYF
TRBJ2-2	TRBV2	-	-	TGTGCCAGCGATCTCCTCGGGGGCGAGAACACCGGGGAGCTGTTTTTT	CASDLLGGENTGELFF
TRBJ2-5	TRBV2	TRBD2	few	TGTGCCAGCAGTGAAGCGGGAACTAGCGGGACACAAGAGACCCAGTACTTC	CASSEAGTSGTQETQYF
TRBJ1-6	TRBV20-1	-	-	TGCAGTGCTAGAGATTATGAGGGAACCCTTACGAATTCACCCCTCCACTTT	CSARDYEGTLTNSPLHF